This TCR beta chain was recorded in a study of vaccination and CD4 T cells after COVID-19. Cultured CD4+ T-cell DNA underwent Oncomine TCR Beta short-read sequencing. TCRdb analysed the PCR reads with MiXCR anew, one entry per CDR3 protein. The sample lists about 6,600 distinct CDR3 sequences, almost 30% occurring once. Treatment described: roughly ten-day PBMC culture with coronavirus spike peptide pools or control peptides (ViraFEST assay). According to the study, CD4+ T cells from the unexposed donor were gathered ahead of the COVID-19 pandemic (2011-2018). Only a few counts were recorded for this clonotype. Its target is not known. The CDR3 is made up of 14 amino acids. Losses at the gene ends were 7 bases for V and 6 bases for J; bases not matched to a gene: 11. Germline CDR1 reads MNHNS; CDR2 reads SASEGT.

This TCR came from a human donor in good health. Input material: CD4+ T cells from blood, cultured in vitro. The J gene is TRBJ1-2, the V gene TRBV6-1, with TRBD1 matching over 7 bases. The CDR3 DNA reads TGTGCCAGCACAACAGGGGTGTTACGGGATGGCTACACCTTC. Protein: CASTTGVLRDGYTF.